The clone carrying this T cell receptor (beta chain) has more than one count but fewer than ten. Its antigen remains unidentified. Reverse transcribing all isolated RNA meant expressed TCRB transcripts were sequenced. The protocol was immunoSEQ multiplex PCR, while the TCRdb copy is restricted to in-frame clones and leaves out a portion. The sample shows hundreds of thousands of clones, roughly 15% of them seen only once. The data derive from a study of beta chain features in type 1 diabetes. Notes on the study in general: Within the patient group, naive, central memory and Treg TCRB repertoires appeared more similar to each other than within healthy donors. TCRB CDR3 length was moderately but significantly reduced in all four CD4+ subsets of Type 1 diabetes patients. Cells with high TCR expression could be over-represented when cDNA is sequenced.

CD45RO/CCR7/CD25/CD127/CD95/CD27 staining was used to isolate CD4+ naive, central memory, regulatory and stem cell-like memory cells by sorting. The TCR sequence derives from a man aged 18-30 years with type 1 diabetes. The sequenced sample consisted of naive CD4+ T cells from blood.

CDR3 protein: CATSVPGQGTYEQYF. The CDR3, as DNA: TGTGCCACCAGTGTGCCGGGACAGGGGACCTACGAGCAGTACTTC. This chain links TRBV15 with TRBJ2-7; 10 bases map to TRBD1. This CDR3 is built from 15 residues. Germline V gene sequence: CDR1 LNHNV, CDR2 YYDKDF (reference sequence). Unmatched junction bases numbered 7, after V lost 6 bases and J lost 2 bases.